This T cell receptor beta chain was captured in a study of shared clonotypes between healthy human individuals. Whole-study context: Those who served as donors were a couple of women and a few men between the ages of 18 and 49.

This clone was counted a single time. TCRdb's table, derived via immunoSEQ multiplex PCR, lists solely in-frame clones and lacks some. The data contain around 2.5 million clones, 90% to 95% of them singletons. The study enrolled healthy HIV-negative adults without recent acute infections or vaccinations as donors. The specimen sequenced was naive CD4+ T cells from PBMCs. Noted subset: CD45RA+ positively selected. The TCR originated in a young man in good health. Some clones in this sample may be carry-over from other donors' samples.

As DNA, the CDR3 is TGCGCCAGCAGCATCGGGACTAGCGGGAGCACAGATACGCAGTATTTT. Amino acid sequence: CASSIGTSGSTDTQYF. V usage is TRBV5-1 and J usage is TRBJ2-3, with 12 bases aligning to TRBD2. CDR3 size: 16 residues. Germline loops: CDR1 SGHRS, CDR2 YFSETQ. Trimming cost V 4 bases and J 0 bases; bases outside gene matches: 3.